This TCR beta chain appears in the sequencing data of a study of response to subunit inactivated influenza vaccine listed by TCRdb under 2018. With regard to the full study: To follow how T cells responded to a trivalent subunit inactivated influenza vaccine, the researchers relied on deep quantitative profiling of the T cell receptor repertoire.

Turning to this clonotype: It lacks a known antigen. Base qualities are missing; no much larger clone stands one base away.

Here is what the overall study found, with its caveats: The authors suggested that each seasonal influenza vaccination may recruit only a limited number of new T cells.

Measured from the cysteine to the phenylalanine, the CDR3 is 16 residues long. Solely the CDR3 DNA is kept, with 48 bases framed from the first base. Deletion took 4 bases off V and 5 bases off J, with a span of 18 bases between the germline ends. The CDR1 and CDR2 encoded by the germline V gene are KGHDR and SFDVKD. Library generation was performed with RT-PCR. Reads for this sample came from an Illumina HiSeq 2500. The raw public data were reprocessed by TCRdb itself: fastp quality trimming at Q25, MiXCR clonotype calling, in-frame beta chains only. Here each entry gathers all rows of one CDR3 protein and keeps the most common genes and DNA. Here the sample has about 580,000 distinct CDR3 sequences; 14% occur a single time. Clones ranked in the top ten supply 11% of the sample.

The chain is made from TRBV24-1 and TRBJ2-3; the D call is tentative, TRBD1 or TRBD2, as each matches 7 bases. The sample consisted of PBMCs from blood, taken roughly 13 days after vaccination. This TCR derives from a man in his fifties or sixties who received an inactivated influenza vaccine. Donor details come from another sample of the same person, matched by shared clones. The CDR3 region: CATSDRRGRELDTQYF. The bases are TGTGCCACCAGTGACCGAAGGGGGCGGGAGCTAGATACGCAGTATTTT.